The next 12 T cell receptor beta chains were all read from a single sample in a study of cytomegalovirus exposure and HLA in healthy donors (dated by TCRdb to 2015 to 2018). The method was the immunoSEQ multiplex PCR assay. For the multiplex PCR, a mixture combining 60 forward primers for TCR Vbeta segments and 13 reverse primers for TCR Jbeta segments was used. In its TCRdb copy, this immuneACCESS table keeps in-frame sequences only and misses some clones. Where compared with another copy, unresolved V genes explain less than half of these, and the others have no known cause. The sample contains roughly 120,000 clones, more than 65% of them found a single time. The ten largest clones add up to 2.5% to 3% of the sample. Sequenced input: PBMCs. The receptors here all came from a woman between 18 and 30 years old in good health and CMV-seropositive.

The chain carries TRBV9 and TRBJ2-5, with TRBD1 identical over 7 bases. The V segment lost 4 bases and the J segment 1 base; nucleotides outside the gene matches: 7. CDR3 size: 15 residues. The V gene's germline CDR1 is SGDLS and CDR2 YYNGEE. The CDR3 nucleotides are TGTGCCAGCAGCCCCCGACAGGGCCCCCAAGAGACCCAGTACTTC. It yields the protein CASSPRQGPQETQYF. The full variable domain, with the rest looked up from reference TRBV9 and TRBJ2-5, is DSGVTQTPKHLITATGQRVTLRCSPRSGDLSVYWYQQSLDQGLQFLIQYYNGEERAKGNILERFSAQQFPDLHSELNLSSLELGDSALYFCASSPRQGPQETQYFGPGTRLLVL.

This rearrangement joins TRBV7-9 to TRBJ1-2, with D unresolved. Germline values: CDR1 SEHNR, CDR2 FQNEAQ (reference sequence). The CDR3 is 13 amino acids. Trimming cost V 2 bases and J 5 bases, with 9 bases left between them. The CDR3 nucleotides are TGTGCCAGCAGCTTAAGAACGGAGTATGGCTACACCTTC. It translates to CASSLRTEYGYTF.

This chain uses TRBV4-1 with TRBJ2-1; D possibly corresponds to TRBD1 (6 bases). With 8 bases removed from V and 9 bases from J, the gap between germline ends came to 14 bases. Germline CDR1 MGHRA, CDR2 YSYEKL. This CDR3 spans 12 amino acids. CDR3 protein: CASAEGGSEQFF. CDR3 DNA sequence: TGCGCCAGCGCCGAAGGGGGTAGTGAGCAGTTCTTC.

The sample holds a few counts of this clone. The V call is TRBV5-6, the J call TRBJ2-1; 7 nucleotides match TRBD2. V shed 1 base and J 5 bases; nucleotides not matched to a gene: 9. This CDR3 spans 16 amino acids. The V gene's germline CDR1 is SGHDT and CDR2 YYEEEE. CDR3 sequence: CASSLQSGGGHNEQFF. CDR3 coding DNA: TGTGCCAGCAGCTTGCAATCGGGCGGGGGTCACAATGAGCAGTTCTTC.

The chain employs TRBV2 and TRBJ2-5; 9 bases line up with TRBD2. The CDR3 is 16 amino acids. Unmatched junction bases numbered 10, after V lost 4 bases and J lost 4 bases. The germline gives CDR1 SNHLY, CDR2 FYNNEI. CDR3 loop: CASSAFGGGATETQYF. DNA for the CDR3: TGTGCCAGCAGTGCGTTCGGCGGGGGGGCCACAGAGACCCAGTACTTC.

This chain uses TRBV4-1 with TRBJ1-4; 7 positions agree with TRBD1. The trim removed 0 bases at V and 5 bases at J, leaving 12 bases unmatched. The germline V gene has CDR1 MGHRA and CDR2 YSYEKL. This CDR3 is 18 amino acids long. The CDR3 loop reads CASSQEGGWDRANEKLFF. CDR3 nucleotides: TGCGCCAGCAGCCAAGAAGGGGGTTGGGACAGAGCCAATGAAAAACTGTTTTTT.

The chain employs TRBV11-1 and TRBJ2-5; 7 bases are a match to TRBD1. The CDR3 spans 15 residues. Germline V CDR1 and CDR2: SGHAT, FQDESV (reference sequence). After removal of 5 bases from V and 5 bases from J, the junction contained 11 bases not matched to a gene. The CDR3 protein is CASSKTPGGAETQYF. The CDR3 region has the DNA TGTGCCAGCAGCAAAACACCAGGGGGTGCGGAGACCCAGTACTTC.

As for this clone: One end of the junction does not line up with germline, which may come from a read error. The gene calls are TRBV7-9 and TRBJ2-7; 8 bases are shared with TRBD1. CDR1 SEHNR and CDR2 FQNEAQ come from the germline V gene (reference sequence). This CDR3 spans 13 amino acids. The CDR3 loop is CSSSRTGKNEQYF. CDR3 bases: TGTTCCAGCAGCCGGACAGGGAAAAACGAGCAGTACTTC.

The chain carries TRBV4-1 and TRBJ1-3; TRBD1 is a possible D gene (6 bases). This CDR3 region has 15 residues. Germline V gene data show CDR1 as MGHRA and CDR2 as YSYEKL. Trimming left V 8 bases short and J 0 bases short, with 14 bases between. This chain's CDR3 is CASARDIYSGNTIYF. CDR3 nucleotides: TGCGCCAGCGCACGGGACATCTACTCTGGAAACACCATATATTTT.

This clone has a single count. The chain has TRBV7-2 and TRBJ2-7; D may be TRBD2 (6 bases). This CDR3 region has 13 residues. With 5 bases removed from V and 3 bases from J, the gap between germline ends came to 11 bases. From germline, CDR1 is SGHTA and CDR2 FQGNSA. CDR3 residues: CASSSLAIYEQYF. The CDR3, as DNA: TGTGCCAGCAGCAGTCTAGCGATCTACGAGCAGTACTTC.

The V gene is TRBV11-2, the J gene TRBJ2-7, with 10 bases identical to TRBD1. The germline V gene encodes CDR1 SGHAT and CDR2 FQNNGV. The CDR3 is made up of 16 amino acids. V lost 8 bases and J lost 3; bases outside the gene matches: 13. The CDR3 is CASRGAGTGDNYEQYF. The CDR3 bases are TGTGCCAGCCGGGGAGCAGGGACAGGGGACAACTACGAGCAGTACTTC.

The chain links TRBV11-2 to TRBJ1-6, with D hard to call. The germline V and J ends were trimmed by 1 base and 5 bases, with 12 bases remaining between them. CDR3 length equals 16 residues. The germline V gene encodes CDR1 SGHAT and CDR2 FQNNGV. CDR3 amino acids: CASSLGPEPNNSPLHF. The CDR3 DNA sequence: TGTGCCAGCAGCTTAGGGCCAGAACCAAATAATTCACCCCTCCACTTT. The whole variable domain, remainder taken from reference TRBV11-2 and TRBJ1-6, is EAGVAQSPRYKIIEKRQSVAFWCNPISGHATLYWYQQILGQGPKLLIQFQNNGVVDDSQLPKDRFSAERLKGVDSTLKIQPAKLEDSAVYLCASSLGPEPNNSPLHFGNGTRLTVT.